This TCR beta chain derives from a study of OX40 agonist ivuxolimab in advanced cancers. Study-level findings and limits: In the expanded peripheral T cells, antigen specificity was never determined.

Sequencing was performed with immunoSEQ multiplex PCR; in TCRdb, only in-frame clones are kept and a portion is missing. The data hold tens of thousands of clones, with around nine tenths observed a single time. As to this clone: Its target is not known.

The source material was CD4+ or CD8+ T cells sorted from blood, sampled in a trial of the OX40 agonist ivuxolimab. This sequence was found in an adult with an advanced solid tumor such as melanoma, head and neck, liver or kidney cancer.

CDR3 amino acids: CASSRSGREEQYF. The CDR3 DNA sequence: TGTGCCAGCAGCCGGAGCGGGAGAGAGGAGCAGTACTTC. V is TRBV7-9 and J is TRBJ2-5, with 8 nucleotides matching TRBD2. The germline CDR1 and CDR2 sequences are SEHNR and FQNEAQ (reference sequence). The CDR3 consists of 13 residues. Germline trimming cut 5 bases from V and 11 bases from J; bases unmatched to any gene: 10.